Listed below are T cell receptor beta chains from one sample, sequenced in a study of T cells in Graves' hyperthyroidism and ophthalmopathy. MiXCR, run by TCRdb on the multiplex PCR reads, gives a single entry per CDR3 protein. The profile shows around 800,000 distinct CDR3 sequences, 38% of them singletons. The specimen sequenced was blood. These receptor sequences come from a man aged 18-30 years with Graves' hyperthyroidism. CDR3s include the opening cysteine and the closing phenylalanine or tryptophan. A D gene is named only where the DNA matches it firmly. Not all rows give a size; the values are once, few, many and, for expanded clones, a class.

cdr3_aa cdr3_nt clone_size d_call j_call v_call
CASQVPTYSYGYTF TGTGCCAGCCAAGTACCGACATACTCCTATGGCTACACCTTC - - TRBJ1-2 TRBV25-1
CASSQEWDRGDYGYTF TGTGCCAGCAGCCAAGAGTGGGACAGGGGGGACTATGGCTACACCTTC - TRBD1 TRBJ1-2 TRBV7-9
CASSGGATGEAQYF TGTGCCAGCAGTGGGGGAGCTACGGGAGAGGCTCAGTACTTC - - TRBJ2-5 TRBV2
CASSSTRYEQYF TGCGCCAGCAGCTCCACTAGGTACGAGCAGTACTTC many - TRBJ2-7 TRBV5-1
CASSFTARQDYEQYF TGTGCCAGCAGCTTTACGGCCCGACAGGACTACGAGCAGTACTTC - - TRBJ2-7 TRBV7-2
CSVENPGGNTIYF TGCAGCGTTGAAAACCCAGGGGGAAACACCATATATTTT many - TRBJ1-3 TRBV29-1
CASSLMGQGLENEKLFF TGTGCCAGCAGCTTAATGGGACAGGGATTGGAAAATGAAAAACTGTTTTTT - TRBD1 TRBJ1-4 TRBV7-9
CASSHTGIIDTEAFF TGTGCCAGCAGCCATACAGGGATAATTGACACTGAAGCTTTCTTT many - TRBJ1-1 TRBV12-3/TRBV12-4
CASSGDRSEQYF TGCGCCAGCAGCGGGGACAGGAGCGAGCAGTACTTC - TRBD1 TRBJ2-7 TRBV5-1
CSATDGYSYEQYF TGCAGTGCTACCGACGGGTACTCCTACGAGCAGTACTTC - - TRBJ2-7 TRBV20-1
CASSPRAGRETQYF TGTGCCAGCAGCCCCCGGGCAGGGCGGGAGACCCAGTACTTC many - TRBJ2-5 TRBV7-2
CASSRQGQGSSYEQYF TGTGCCAGCAGCCGACAGGGGCAGGGGAGCTCCTACGAGCAGTACTTC - TRBD1 TRBJ2-7 TRBV7-2
CASSPGTGRGQPQHF TGTGCCAGCAGCCCGGGGACAGGGAGAGGCCAGCCCCAGCATTTT - TRBD1 TRBJ1-5 TRBV7-9
CASRKTGGSQPQHF TGTGCCAGCAGGAAGACAGGGGGCAGTCAGCCCCAGCATTTT many TRBD1 TRBJ1-5 TRBV2
CSVVYGQGRTEAFF TGCAGCGTTGTCTACGGACAGGGGAGGACTGAAGCTTTCTTT few TRBD1 TRBJ1-1 TRBV29-1
CATDRTGSNTEAFF TGTGCCACTGACAGGACAGGCTCGAACACTGAAGCTTTCTTT many TRBD1 TRBJ1-1 TRBV15
CASSFGTGLTEAFF TGTGCCAGCAGTTTTGGGACAGGGCTCACTGAAGCTTTCTTT once TRBD1 TRBJ1-1 TRBV12-3/TRBV12-4
CASSIQYTEAFF TGTGCCAGTAGTATCCAGTACACTGAAGCTTTCTTT many - TRBJ1-1 TRBV19
CASSVAGGIGEKLFF TGTGCCAGCAGCGTAGCAGGAGGGATTGGTGAAAAACTGTTTTTT many - TRBJ1-4 TRBV9
CASSGGMSSYEQYF TGTGCCAGCAGCGGCGGGATGTCCTCCTACGAGCAGTACTTC - - TRBJ2-7 TRBV5-4
CASSVARSDQETQYF TGTGCCAGCAGCGTAGCTAGGTCAGATCAAGAGACCCAGTACTTC many - TRBJ2-5 TRBV9
CASSLDGTYNSPLHF TGCGCCAGCAGCTTGGACGGGACTTATAATTCACCCCTCCACTTT many - TRBJ1-6 TRBV5-1
CASTLDGRNYEQYF TGCGCCAGCACCCTGGATGGTAGAAACTACGAGCAGTACTTC - - TRBJ2-7 TRBV5-1
CAISESKGVERDTQYF TGTGCCATCAGTGAGTCGAAGGGTGTAGAGAGGGATACGCAGTATTTT - - TRBJ2-3 TRBV10-3
CASSEEGLAVGEQYF TGTGCCAGCAGCGAGGAAGGACTAGCGGTGGGTGAGCAGTACTTC - TRBD2 TRBJ2-7 TRBV5-6
CASTGGRWGYGYTF TGTGCCAGCACCGGGGGGCGCTGGGGCTATGGCTACACCTTC few - TRBJ1-2 TRBV9